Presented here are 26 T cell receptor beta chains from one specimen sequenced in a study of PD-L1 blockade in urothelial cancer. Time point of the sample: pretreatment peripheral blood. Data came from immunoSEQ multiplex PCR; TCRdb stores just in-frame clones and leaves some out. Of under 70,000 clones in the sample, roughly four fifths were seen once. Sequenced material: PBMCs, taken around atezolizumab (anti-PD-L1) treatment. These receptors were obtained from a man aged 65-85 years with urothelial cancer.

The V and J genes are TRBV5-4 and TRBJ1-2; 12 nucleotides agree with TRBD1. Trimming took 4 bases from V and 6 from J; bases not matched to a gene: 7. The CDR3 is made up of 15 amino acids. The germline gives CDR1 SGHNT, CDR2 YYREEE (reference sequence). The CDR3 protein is CASSKGQGAGDGYTF. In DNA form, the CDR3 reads TGTGCCAGCAGCAAGGGACAGGGGGCGGGGGATGGCTACACCTTC.

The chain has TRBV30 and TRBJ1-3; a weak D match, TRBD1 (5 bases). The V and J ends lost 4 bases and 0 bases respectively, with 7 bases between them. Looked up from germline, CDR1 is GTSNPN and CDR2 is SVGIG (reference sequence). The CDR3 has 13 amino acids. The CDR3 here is CAWTGGSGNTIYF. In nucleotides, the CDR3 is TGTGCCTGGACCGGGGGCTCTGGAAACACCATATATTTT.

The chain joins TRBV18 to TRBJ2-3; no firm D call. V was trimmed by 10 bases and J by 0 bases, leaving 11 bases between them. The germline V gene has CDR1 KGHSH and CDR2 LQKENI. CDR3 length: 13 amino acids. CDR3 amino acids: CATVPGSTDTQYF. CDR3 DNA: TGTGCCACCGTACCCGGGAGCACAGATACGCAGTATTTT.

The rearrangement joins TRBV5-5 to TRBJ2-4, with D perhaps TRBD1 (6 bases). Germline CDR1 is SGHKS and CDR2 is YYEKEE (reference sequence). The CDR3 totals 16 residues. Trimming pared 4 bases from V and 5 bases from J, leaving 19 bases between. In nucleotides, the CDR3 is TGTGCCAGCAGCGCGAGGGACACCCTTTTGGAAAACATTCAGTACTTC. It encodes CASSARDTLLENIQYF.

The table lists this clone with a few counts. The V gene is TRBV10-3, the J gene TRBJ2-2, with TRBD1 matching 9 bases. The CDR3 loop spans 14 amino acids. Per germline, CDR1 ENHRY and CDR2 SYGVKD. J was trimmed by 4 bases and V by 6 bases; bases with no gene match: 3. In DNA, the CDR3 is TGTGCCATCAGCAGGGACAGGGTCACCGGGGAGCTGTTTTTT. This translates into CAISRDRVTGELFF.

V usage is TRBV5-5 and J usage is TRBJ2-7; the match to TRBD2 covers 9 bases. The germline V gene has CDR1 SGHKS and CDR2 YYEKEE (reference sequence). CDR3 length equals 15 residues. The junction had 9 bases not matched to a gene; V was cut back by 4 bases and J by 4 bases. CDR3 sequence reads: CASSPAAGGGYEQYF. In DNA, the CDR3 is TGTGCCAGCAGCCCGGCGGCGGGAGGGGGATACGAGCAGTACTTC. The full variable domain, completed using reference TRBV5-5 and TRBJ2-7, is DAGVTQSPTHLIKTRGQQVTLRCSPISGHKSVSWYQQVLGQGPQFIFQYYEKEERGRGNFPDRFSARQFPNYSSELNVNALLLGDSALYLCASSPAAGGGYEQYFGPGTRLTVT.

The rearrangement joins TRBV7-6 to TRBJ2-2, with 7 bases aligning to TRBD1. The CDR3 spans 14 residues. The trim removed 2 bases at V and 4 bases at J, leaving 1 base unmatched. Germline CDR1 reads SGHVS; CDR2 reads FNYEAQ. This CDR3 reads CASSLSGGTGELFF. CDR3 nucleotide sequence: TGTGCCAGCAGCTTATCAGGGGGCACCGGGGAGCTGTTTTTT.

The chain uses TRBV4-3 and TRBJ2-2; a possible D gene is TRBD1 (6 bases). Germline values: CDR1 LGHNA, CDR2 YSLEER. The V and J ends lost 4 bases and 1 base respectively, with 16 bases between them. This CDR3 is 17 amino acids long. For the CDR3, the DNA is TGCGCCAGCAGCCGGGCTACAGGGCCCCTGAACACCGGGGAGCTGTTTTTT. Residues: CASSRATGPLNTGELFF.

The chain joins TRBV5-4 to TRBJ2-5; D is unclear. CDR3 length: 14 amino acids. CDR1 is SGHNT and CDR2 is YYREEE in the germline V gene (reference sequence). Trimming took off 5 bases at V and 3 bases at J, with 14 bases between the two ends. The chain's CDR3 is CASRFGEEKETQYF. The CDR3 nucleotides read TGTGCCAGCAGATTCGGTGAGGAAAAAGAGACCCAGTACTTC.

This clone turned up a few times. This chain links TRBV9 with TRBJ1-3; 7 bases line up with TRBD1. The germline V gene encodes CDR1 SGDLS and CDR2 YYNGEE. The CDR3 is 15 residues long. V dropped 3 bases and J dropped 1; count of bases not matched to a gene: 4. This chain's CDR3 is CASSARQGSGNTIYF. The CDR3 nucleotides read TGTGCCAGCAGCGCAAGACAGGGATCTGGAAACACCATATATTTT.

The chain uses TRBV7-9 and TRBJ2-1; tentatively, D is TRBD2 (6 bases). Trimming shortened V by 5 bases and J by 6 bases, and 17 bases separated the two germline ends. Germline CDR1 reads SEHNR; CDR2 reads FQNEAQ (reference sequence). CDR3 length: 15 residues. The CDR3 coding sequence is TGTGCCAGCAGCCTGGGGGGAAACGAGCTCAATGAGCAGTTCTTC. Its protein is CASSLGGNELNEQFF.

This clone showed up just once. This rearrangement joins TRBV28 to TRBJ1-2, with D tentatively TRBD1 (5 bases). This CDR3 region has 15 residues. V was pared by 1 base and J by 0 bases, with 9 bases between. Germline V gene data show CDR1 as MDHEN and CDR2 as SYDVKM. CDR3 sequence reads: CASSLSGGTNYGYTF. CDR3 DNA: TGTGCCAGCAGTTTATCTGGGGGGACTAACTATGGCTACACCTTC.

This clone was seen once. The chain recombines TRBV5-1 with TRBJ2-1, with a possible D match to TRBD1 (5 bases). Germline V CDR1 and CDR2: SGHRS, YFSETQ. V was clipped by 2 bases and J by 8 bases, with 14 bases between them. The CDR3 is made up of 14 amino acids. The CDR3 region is CASSLGHQGDEQFF. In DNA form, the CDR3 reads TGCGCCAGCAGCTTAGGGCACCAGGGTGATGAGCAGTTCTTC.

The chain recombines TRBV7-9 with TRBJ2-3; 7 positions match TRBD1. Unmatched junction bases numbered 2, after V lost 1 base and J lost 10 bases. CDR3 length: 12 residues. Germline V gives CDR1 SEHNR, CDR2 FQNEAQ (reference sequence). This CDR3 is CASSLEGGAQYF. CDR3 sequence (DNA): TGTGCCAGCAGCTTAGAAGGGGGCGCGCAGTATTTT.

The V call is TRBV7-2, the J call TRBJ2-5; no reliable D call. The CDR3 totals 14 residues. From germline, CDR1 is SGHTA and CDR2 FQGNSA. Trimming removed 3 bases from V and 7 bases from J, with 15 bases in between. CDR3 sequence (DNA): TGTGCCAGCAGCTTGACCACCCGGTCGGGGACCCAGTACTTC. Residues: CASSLTTRSGTQYF.

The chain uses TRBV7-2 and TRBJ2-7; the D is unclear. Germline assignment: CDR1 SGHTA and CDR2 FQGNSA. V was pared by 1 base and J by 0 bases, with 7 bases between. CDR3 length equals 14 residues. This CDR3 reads CASSLVSSSYEQYF. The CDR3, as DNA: TGTGCCAGCAGCTTAGTGTCGAGCTCCTACGAGCAGTACTTC. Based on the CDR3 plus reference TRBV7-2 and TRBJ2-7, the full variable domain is GAGVSQSPSNKVTEKGKDVELRCDPISGHTALYWYRQSLGQGLEFLIYFQGNSAPDKSGLPSDRFSAERTGGSVSTLTIQRTQQEDSAVYLCASSLVSSSYEQYFGPGTRLTVT.

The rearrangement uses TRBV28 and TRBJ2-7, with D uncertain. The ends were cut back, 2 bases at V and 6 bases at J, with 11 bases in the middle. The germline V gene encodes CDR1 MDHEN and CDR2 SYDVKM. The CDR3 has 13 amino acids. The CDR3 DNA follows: TGTGCCAGCAGTTTACCCGATAGTCTCGAGCAGTACTTC. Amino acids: CASSLPDSLEQYF.

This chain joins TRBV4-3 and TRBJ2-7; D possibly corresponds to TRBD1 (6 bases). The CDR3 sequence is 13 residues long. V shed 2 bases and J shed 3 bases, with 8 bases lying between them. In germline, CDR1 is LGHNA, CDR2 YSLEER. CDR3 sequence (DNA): TGCGCCAGCAGCCAAACCAGGGGCTACGAGCAGTACTTC. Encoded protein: CASSQTRGYEQYF.

The CDR3 DNA reads TGCGCCAGCAGGGACACAGGGTCTGGAAACACCATATATTTT. Its translation: CASRDTGSGNTIYF. V usage is TRBV5-1 and J usage is TRBJ1-3; perhaps TRBD1 as D (6 bases). The CDR3 is 14 amino acids. V lost 5 bases to trimming and J lost 1 base, with 10 bases between them. Germline CDR1 and CDR2: SGHRS and YFSETQ.

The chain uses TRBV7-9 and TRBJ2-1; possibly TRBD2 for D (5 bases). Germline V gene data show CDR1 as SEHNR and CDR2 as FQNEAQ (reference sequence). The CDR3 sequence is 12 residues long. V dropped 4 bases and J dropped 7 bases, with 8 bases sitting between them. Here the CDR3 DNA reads TGTGCCAGCAGCTGGGGAGCAAATGAGCAGTTCTTC. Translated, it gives CASSWGANEQFF.

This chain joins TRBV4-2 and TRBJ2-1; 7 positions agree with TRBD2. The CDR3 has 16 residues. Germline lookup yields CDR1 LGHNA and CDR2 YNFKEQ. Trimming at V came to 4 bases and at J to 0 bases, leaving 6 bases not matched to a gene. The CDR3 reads CASSPPGGSSYNEQFF. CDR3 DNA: TGTGCCAGCAGCCCTCCCGGGGGGAGCTCCTACAATGAGCAGTTCTTC.

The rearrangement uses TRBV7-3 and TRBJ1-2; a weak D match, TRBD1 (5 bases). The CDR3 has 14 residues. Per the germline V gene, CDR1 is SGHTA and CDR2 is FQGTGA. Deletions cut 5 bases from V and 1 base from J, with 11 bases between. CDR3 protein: CASSAIGGNYGYTF. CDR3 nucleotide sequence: TGTGCCAGCAGCGCAATCGGGGGTAACTATGGCTACACCTTC.

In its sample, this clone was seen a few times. CDR3 sequence (DNA): TGTGCCAGAACTAGCGGCTACGAGCAGTACTTC. As protein: CARTSGYEQYF. V gene TRBV30 combines with J gene TRBJ2-7; 8 positions match TRBD2. With V trimmed by 8 bases and J by 3 bases, 3 bases remained unmatched. The CDR3 spans 11 residues. Germline V gives CDR1 GTSNPN, CDR2 SVGIG (reference sequence).

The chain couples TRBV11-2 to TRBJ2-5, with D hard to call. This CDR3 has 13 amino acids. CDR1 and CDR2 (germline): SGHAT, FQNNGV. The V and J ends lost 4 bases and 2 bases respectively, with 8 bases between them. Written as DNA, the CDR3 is TGTGCCAGCAGCTCCAGATCTCAAGAGACCCAGTACTTC. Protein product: CASSSRSQETQYF.

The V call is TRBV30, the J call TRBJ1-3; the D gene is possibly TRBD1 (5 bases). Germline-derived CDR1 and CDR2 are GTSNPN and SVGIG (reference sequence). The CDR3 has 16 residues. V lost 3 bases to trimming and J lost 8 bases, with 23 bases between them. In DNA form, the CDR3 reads TGTGCCTGGAGCCCGCGTCTTTTGACCGAAGGGGACACCATATATTTT. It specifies CAWSPRLLTEGDTIYF. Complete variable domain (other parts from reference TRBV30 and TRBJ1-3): SQTIHQWPATLVQPVGSPLSLECTVEGTSNPNLYWYRQAAGRGLQLLFYSVGIGQISSEVPQNLSASRPQDRQFILSSKKLLLSDSGFYLCAWSPRLLTEGDTIYFGEGSWLTVV.

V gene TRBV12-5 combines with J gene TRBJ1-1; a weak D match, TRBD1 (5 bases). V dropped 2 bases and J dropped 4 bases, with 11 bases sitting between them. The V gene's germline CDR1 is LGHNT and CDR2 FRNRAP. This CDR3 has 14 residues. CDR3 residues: CASGLPRVFTEAFF. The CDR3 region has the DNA TGTGCTAGTGGTTTGCCCAGGGTATTCACTGAAGCTTTCTTT. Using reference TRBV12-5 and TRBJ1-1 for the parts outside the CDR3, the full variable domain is DARVTQTPRHKVTEMGQEVTMRCQPILGHNTVFWYRQTMMQGLELLAYFRNRAPLDDSGMPKDRFSAEMPDATLATLKIQPSEPRDSAVYFCASGLPRVFTEAFFGQGTRLTVV.